These 26 T cell receptor beta chains share one sample of origin, sequenced in a study of follicular helper T cells after annual influenza vaccination. Time point noted: 2015-2016 season, pre-vaccination. Sequencing used immunoSEQ multiplex PCR; TCRdb keeps in-frame clones, though not all of them. The repertoire holds thousands of clones, with roughly four fifths as singletons. The sample here was CXCR5- memory CD4+ T cells sorted from blood, taken on the day of influenza vaccination. These receptor sequences come from an adult who received the influenza vaccine.

V and J are TRBV11-2 and TRBJ2-2; 7 bases map to TRBD2. V trimming: 4 bases; J trimming: 6 bases; junction bases outside the gene matches: 8. CDR1 is SGHAT, CDR2 FQNNGV, per germline. The CDR3 consists of 15 residues. The CDR3 loop is CASSSLAARPGELFF. For the CDR3, the DNA is TGTGCCAGCAGCTCTCTAGCGGCCCGACCCGGGGAGCTGTTTTTT.

This clone turned up a few times. This rearrangement joins TRBV27 to TRBJ2-7; D unresolved. Germline V gene lookup returns CDR1 MNHEY and CDR2 SMNVEV (reference sequence). The V gene lost 5 bases and the J gene lost 4 bases, with 12 bases spanning the gap. The CDR3 covers 13 residues. The CDR3 region has the DNA TGTGCCAGCAGTCCTGCCTATTCTTACGAGCAGTACTTC. Translating gives CASSPAYSYEQYF.

The chain uses TRBV4-3 and TRBJ1-2; 8 nucleotides line up with TRBD1. CDR3 size: 16 residues. Germline values: CDR1 LGHNA, CDR2 YSLEER. The V and J ends lost 0 bases and 4 bases, in that order; junction bases with no gene match: 7. The CDR3 here is CASSQDIETGVYGYTF. The CDR3 DNA follows: TGCGCCAGCAGCCAAGATATCGAGACAGGGGTCTATGGCTACACCTTC.

This chain uses TRBV2 with TRBJ2-6; D may correspond to TRBD1 or TRBD2 (5 bases each). CDR1 is SNHLY, CDR2 FYNNEI, per germline. The CDR3 extends over 18 amino acids. The V end was cut by 9 bases, the J end by 0 bases, with 21 bases between. CDR3 DNA: TGTGCCAGTTACCTACGGGACCTTTTTTTCTCTGGGGCCAACGTCCTGACTTTC. Translating it yields CASYLRDLFFSGANVLTF.

The chain is built from TRBV6-4 and TRBJ1-5; D may be TRBD1 (5 bases). The germline V gene encodes CDR1 MRHNA and CDR2 SNTAGT. Trimming left V 4 bases short and J 7 bases short, with 11 bases between. There are 13 residues in the CDR3. The CDR3 region has the DNA TGTGCCAGCAGTGCCCAGGGAGAGCAGCCCCAGCATTTT. Translated: CASSAQGEQPQHF.

The chain is built from TRBV25-1 and TRBJ2-1; TRBD2 matches at 11 bases. The CDR3 length is 15 residues. The germline V gene encodes CDR1 MGHDK and CDR2 SYGVNS. V was pared by 7 bases and J by 4 bases, with 6 bases of the junction left unmatched. CDR3 residues: CASTSSGGLYNEQFF. CDR3 coding DNA: TGTGCCAGCACTTCTAGCGGGGGGTTATACAATGAGCAGTTCTTC.

V usage is TRBV10-3 and J usage is TRBJ1-2; 9 bases agree with TRBD1. J gave up 7 bases and V 6 bases, and 9 bases lay outside the gene matches. Germline V CDR1 and CDR2: ENHRY, SYGVKD. CDR3 length: 14 amino acids. CDR3 sequence (DNA): TGTGCCATCAGGATGGAACAGGGGGCGGGTGGCTACACCTTC. Amino acid sequence: CAIRMEQGAGGYTF.

The chain employs TRBV19 and TRBJ2-2; perhaps TRBD1 as D (7 bases). V was pared by 5 bases and J by 9 bases, with 13 bases between. Germline CDR1 LNHDA, CDR2 SQIVND (reference sequence). The CDR3 consists of 13 residues. This chain's CDR3 is CASSVTGTWELFF. CDR3 DNA: TGTGCCAGTAGTGTGACAGGGACTTGGGAGCTGTTTTTT.

The sample holds a few counts of this clone. This sequence joins TRBV9 and TRBJ2-5, with D perhaps matching TRBD2 (5 bases). Germline CDR1 and CDR2: SGDLS and YYNGEE. V lost 0 bases and J lost 5, with 14 bases in between. This CDR3 contains 15 residues. The chain's CDR3 is CASSVGGVGGETQYF. The CDR3 nucleotides are TGTGCCAGCAGCGTAGGGGGTGTAGGCGGGGAGACCCAGTACTTC.

This chain connects TRBV10-2 to TRBJ2-1; 11 bases are a match to TRBD2. CDR1 is WSHSY and CDR2 is SAAADI in the germline V gene. After removal of 6 bases from V and 7 bases from J, the junction contained 8 bases not matched to a gene. The CDR3 is 15 amino acids. In DNA, the CDR3 is TGCGCCAGCAGGCGACCGACTAGCGGGGTAAATGAGCAGTTCTTC. Translating gives CASRRPTSGVNEQFF.

J is TRBJ2-2 and V is TRBV10-3, with D perhaps assigned TRBD1 or TRBD2 (5 bases each). The V and J ends lost 4 bases and 1 base respectively, with 16 bases between them. The CDR3 is 17 residues long. Germline V gene data show CDR1 as ENHRY and CDR2 as SYGVKD. The CDR3 DNA is TGTGCCATCAGTGTAAATAGAGAGGGGCAGAACACCGGGGAGCTGTTTTTT. Translating it yields CAISVNREGQNTGELFF.

This chain connects TRBV6-5 to TRBJ1-2, with TRBD1 matching over 7 bases. CDR1 and CDR2 from the germline V gene are MNHEY and SVGAGI. The CDR3 totals 13 residues. V lost 6 bases to trimming and J lost 5 bases; unmatched junction nucleotides: 6. DNA of the CDR3: TGTGCCAGCAGACGACAGGGAGGGTATGGCTACACCTTC. This sequence encodes CASRRQGGYGYTF.

This sequence joins TRBV18 and TRBJ2-2; D is ambiguous. From germline, CDR1 is KGHSH and CDR2 LQKENI. The ends were cut back, 2 bases at V and 6 bases at J, with 13 bases in the middle. The CDR3 is 15 residues long. For the CDR3, the DNA is TGTGCCAGCTCACCATCGAAGGGTGCACCCGGGGAGCTGTTTTTT. This translates into CASSPSKGAPGELFF.

The V and J genes are TRBV6-5 and TRBJ2-7, with 9 bases matching TRBD1. The CDR3 consists of 14 residues. Trimming cost V 7 bases and J 4 bases; bases outside gene matches: 8. Germline V gives CDR1 MNHEY, CDR2 SVGAGI. The CDR3: CASKKDRGGYEQYF. The CDR3 nucleotides are TGTGCCAGCAAGAAAGACAGGGGGGGTTACGAGCAGTACTTC.

The chain has TRBV21-1 and TRBJ1-2; the D call in the table, TRBD1, was not verified against the DNA. TRBV21-1 is a known pseudogene. This CDR3 spans 13 amino acids. CDR3 protein: CASSKGQTQDYTF. In DNA form, the CDR3 reads TGTGCCAGCAGCAAAGGCCAGACCCAGGACTACACCTTC.

The V and J genes are TRBV19 and TRBJ2-2; 10 positions agree with TRBD2. The germline gives CDR1 LNHDA, CDR2 SQIVND (reference sequence). V was pared by 4 bases and J by 6 bases, with 8 bases of the junction left unmatched. This CDR3 has 16 amino acids. The CDR3, as DNA: TGTGCCAGTAGTAGACCGGGACTAGCGCTTTCCGGGGAGCTGTTTTTT. The encoded protein is CASSRPGLALSGELFF.

The rearrangement links TRBV29-1 to TRBJ2-6; possible D gene TRBD1, 6 bases. The V gene lost 5 bases and the J gene lost 2 bases, with 19 bases spanning the gap. The CDR3 length is 17 residues. Germline values: CDR1 SQVTM, CDR2 ANQGSEA. In DNA form, the CDR3 reads TGCAGCGTTCAAACAGGGCGACTTTCTGCTGGGGCCAACGTCCTGACTTTC. Its protein is CSVQTGRLSAGANVLTF. Using reference TRBV29-1 and TRBJ2-6 for the parts outside the CDR3, the full variable domain is SAVISQKPSRDICQRGTSLTIQCQVDSQVTMMFWYRQQPGQSLTLIATANQGSEATYESGFVIDKFPISRPNLTFSTLTVSNMSPEDSSIYLCSVQTGRLSAGANVLTFGAGSRLTVL.

A word on this clone: Other DNA sequences from this sample encode an identical CDR3 as well. The chain links TRBV5-1 to TRBJ2-5; D gene uncertain. The V end was cut by 0 bases, the J end by 5 bases, with 2 bases between. Germline V gene sequence: CDR1 SGHRS, CDR2 YFSETQ. The CDR3 runs to 11 residues. CDR3 loop: CASSLEETQYF. As DNA, the CDR3 is TGCGCCAGCAGCTTGGAGGAGACCCAGTACTTC.

This rearrangement joins TRBV5-1 to TRBJ2-6, with 10 bases aligning to TRBD2. With V trimmed by 2 bases and J by 0 bases, 8 bases remained unmatched. The CDR3 loop spans 19 amino acids. Germline V gene sequence: CDR1 SGHRS, CDR2 YFSETQ. The CDR3 DNA reads as TGCGCCAGCAGCTTCGATAGCGGGGGGCCCCACTCTGGGGCCAACGTCCTGACTTTC. The encoded protein is CASSFDSGGPHSGANVLTF. The full variable domain, rest sourced from reference TRBV5-1 and TRBJ2-6, is KAGVTQTPRYLIKTRGQQVTLSCSPISGHRSVSWYQQTPGQGLQFLFEYFSETQRNKGNFPGRFSGRQFSNSRSEMNVSTLELGDSALYLCASSFDSGGPHSGANVLTFGAGSRLTVL.

This chain connects TRBV7-2 to TRBJ2-7, with D tentatively TRBD2 (7 bases). The CDR3 is made up of 16 amino acids. Trimming pared 5 bases from V and 1 base from J, leaving 18 bases between. Looked up from germline, CDR1 is SGHTA and CDR2 is FQGNSA. The CDR3 coding sequence is TGTGCCAGCAGCCCTAGGGCGGGGGCTAATTCCTACGAGCAGTACTTC. It codes for CASSPRAGANSYEQYF.

The CDR3 here is CASSQERSGGSYGYTF. The DNA for the CDR3 is TGCGCCAGCAGCCAAGAAAGGTCAGGGGGGAGCTATGGCTACACCTTC. The chain carries TRBV4-1 and TRBJ1-2; 7 positions match TRBD1. V was pared by 0 bases and J by 4 bases, with 8 bases of the junction left unmatched. Looked up from germline, CDR1 is MGHRA and CDR2 is YSYEKL. The CDR3 sequence is 16 residues long.

V is TRBV2 and J is TRBJ1-1, with D possibly being TRBD1 (6 bases). The CDR3 has 13 amino acids. Germline V gives CDR1 SNHLY, CDR2 FYNNEI. Trimming shortened V by 8 bases and J by 1 base, and 11 bases separated the two germline ends. The chain's CDR3 is CASRGQANTEAFF. The CDR3 nucleotides are TGTGCCAGCCGGGGGCAGGCGAACACTGAAGCTTTCTTT.

The chain links TRBV4-2 to TRBJ2-1; 7 bases line up with TRBD2. The CDR3 totals 14 residues. The junction had 5 bases not matched to a gene; V was cut back by 4 bases and J by 5 bases. Germline V gives CDR1 LGHNA, CDR2 YNFKEQ. CDR3 residues: CASSPRLADNEQFF. The DNA for the CDR3 is TGTGCCAGCAGCCCCAGACTAGCCGACAATGAGCAGTTCTTC.

This clone was recorded a few times. The chain recombines TRBV7-8 with TRBJ2-7; D is unresolved. Germline CDR1 is SGHVS and CDR2 is FQNEAQ. CDR3 length equals 16 residues. Trimming took off 0 bases at V and 0 bases at J, with 12 bases between the two ends. The CDR3 spells CASSLAKGLNSYEQYF. In DNA, the CDR3 is TGTGCCAGCAGCTTAGCGAAAGGGTTAAACTCCTACGAGCAGTACTTC. The variable domain in full, with the rest retrieved from reference TRBV7-8 and TRBJ2-7, is GAGVSQSPRYKVAKRGQDVALRCDPISGHVSLFWYQQALGQGPEFLTYFQNEAQLDKSGLPSDRFFAERPEGSVSTLKIQRTQQEDSAVYLCASSLAKGLNSYEQYFGPGTRLTVT.

The chain uses TRBV5-1 and TRBJ2-5, with a possible D match to TRBD1 (5 bases). Between the trimmed V and J ends, which lost 4 bases and 4 bases, there was a span of 11 bases. Germline CDR1 and CDR2: SGHRS and YFSETQ. The CDR3 loop spans 13 amino acids. The CDR3 reads CASSPTALETQYF. The CDR3 bases are TGCGCCAGCAGCCCGACAGCTCTAGAGACCCAGTACTTC.

The rearrangement uses TRBV10-3 and TRBJ1-2; 7 bases agree with TRBD1. The CDR3 totals 11 residues. Per the germline V gene, CDR1 is ENHRY and CDR2 is SYGVKD. V lost 10 bases and J lost 3; bases outside the gene matches: 2. CDR3 coding DNA: TGTGCCACCGGGACAGACTATGGCTACACCTTC. Translating it yields CATGTDYGYTF.